The sequence of this T cell receptor beta chain was determined in a study of CD4+ T cells in melanoma. Study observations and caveats: A reported correlation linked neoantigen-specific CD4+ T cells to CD8+, macrophage and B cell function. In melanoma, neoantigen-specific CD4+ T cells reportedly differed in differentiation state.

Measured with immunoSEQ multiplex PCR; TCRdb has only the in-frame clones, and not every one. Of some 4,300 clones in the sample, 60% to 80% are singletons; the top ten hold over 25%. Remarks on this clone: Its antigen is unidentified.

The sequenced sample was cells from a culture (not recorded whether cultured in vitro). This TCR derives from a human donor with melanoma.

The CDR3 nucleotides read TGTGCCAGCAACTTCAGGGCTGGGGCCAACGTCCTGACTTTC. Amino acid sequence: CASNFRAGANVLTF. This rearrangement joins TRBV5-6 to TRBJ2-6, with D perhaps matching TRBD1 (5 bases). There are 14 residues in the CDR3. The germline V gene encodes CDR1 SGHDT and CDR2 YYEEEE. V lost 6 bases and J lost 2, with 9 bases in between. Complete variable domain (other parts from reference TRBV5-6 and TRBJ2-6): DAGVTQSPTHLIKTRGQQVTLRCSPKSGHDTVSWYQQALGQGPQFIFQYYEEEERQRGNFPDRFSGHQFPNYSSELNVNALLLGDSALYLCASNFRAGANVLTFGAGSRLTVL.